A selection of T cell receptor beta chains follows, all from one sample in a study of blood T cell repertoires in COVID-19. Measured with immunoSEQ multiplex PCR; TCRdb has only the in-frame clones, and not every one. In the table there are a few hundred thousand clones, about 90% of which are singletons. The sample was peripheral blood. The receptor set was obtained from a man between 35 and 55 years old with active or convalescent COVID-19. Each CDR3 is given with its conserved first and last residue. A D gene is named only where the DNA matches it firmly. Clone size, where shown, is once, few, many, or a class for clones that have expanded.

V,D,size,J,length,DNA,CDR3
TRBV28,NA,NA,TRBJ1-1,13,TGTGCCAGCAGTTATGGGGGCCGAACTGAAGCTTTCTTT,CASSYGGRTEAFF
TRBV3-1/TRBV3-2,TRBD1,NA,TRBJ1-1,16,TGTGCCAGCAGCCCCAGGGGGACCCAATTGAACACTGAAGCTTTCTTT,CASSPRGTQLNTEAFF
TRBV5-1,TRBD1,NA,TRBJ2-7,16,TGCGCCAGCAGCTTCTCGTCCGGGACAGGGACCTACGAGCAGTACTTC,CASSFSSGTGTYEQYF
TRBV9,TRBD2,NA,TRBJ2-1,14,TGTGCCAGCACACCCGGGACTACGCACAATGAGCAGTTCTTC,CASTPGTTHNEQFF
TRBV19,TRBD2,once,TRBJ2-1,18,TGTGCCAGTAGGGTCTCGGGGGGTTCCTTAAGCTCCTACAATGAGCAGTTCTTC,CASRVSGGSLSSYNEQFF
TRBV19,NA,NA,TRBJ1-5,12,TGTGCCAGTAGACAGGGCAATCAGCCCCAGCATTTT,CASRQGNQPQHF
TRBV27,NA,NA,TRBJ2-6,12,TGTGCCACTTTGTCTGGGGCCAACGTCCTGACTTTC,CATLSGANVLTF
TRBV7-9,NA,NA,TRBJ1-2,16,TGTGCCAGCAGCTCTGCTCAAACAGGGAGTAGCTATGGCTACACCTTC,CASSSAQTGSSYGYTF
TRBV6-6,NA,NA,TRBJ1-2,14,TGTGCCAGCAGTCTACCGGGAGGTATAAGTGGCTACACCTTC,CASSLPGGISGYTF
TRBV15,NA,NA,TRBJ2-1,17,TGTGCCACCAGCAGGCGATTACAGCGGCCCTCCTACAATGAGCAGTTCTTC,CATSRRLQRPSYNEQFF
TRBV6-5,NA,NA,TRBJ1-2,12,TGTGCCAGCCAAGGGGTTCTACAAGGTTACACCTTC,CASQGVLQGYTF
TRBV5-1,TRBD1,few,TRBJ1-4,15,TGCGCCAGCAGCCCCCTGGGACAGGGCAAAGAAAAACTGTTTTTT,CASSPLGQGKEKLFF
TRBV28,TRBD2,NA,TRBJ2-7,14,TGTGCCAGCAGTTTAGGGCTAGCGGGTCACGAGCAGTACTTC,CASSLGLAGHEQYF
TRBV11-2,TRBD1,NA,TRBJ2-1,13,TGTGCCAGCAGCTTGACAGGGAACAATGAGCAGTTCTTC,CASSLTGNNEQFF
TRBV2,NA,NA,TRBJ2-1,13,TGTGCCAGCAGTCCTCAGGGCCCAAATGAGCAGTTCTTC,CASSPQGPNEQFF
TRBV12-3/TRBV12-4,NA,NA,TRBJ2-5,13,TGTGCCAGCAGTTTGCAGTCCGTGGAGACCCAGTACTTC,CASSLQSVETQYF
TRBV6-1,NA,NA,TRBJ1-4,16,TGTGCCAGCAGTGAACTGGCCGCGGCTACTAATGAAAAACTGTTTTTT,CASSELAAATNEKLFF
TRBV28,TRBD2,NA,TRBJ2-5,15,TGTGCCAGCAGTTCCGGAGCGGGGGATTGGGAGACCCAGTACTTC,CASSSGAGDWETQYF
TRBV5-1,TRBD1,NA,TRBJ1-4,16,TGCGCCAGCAGCCAGGACAGGGTTAAAACTAATGAAAAACTGTTTTTT,CASSQDRVKTNEKLFF
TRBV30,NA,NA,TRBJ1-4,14,TGTGCCTGGAGGAAATCGGACAGATATGAAAAACTGTTTTTT,CAWRKSDRYEKLFF
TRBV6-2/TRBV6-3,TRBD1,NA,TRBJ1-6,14,TGTGCCAGCAGTCTCCGACAGGGGACGTCACCCCTCCACTTT,CASSLRQGTSPLHF
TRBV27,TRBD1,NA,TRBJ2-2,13,TGTGCCAGCAGTCTACAGGGGGTCGGGGAGCTGTTTTTT,CASSLQGVGELFF
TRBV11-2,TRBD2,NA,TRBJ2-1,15,TGTGCCAGCAGCTCGGGTAGCGGGGCATACAATGAGCAGTTCTTC,CASSSGSGAYNEQFF
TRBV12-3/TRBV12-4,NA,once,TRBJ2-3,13,TGTGCCAGCAGGTGGTCTAACACAGATACGCAGTATTTT,CASRWSNTDTQYF
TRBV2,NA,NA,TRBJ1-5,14,TGTGCCAGCAGTGGGACAGACCATGGGCGGCCCCAGCATTTT,CASSGTDHGRPQHF
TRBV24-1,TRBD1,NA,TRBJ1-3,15,TGTGCCACCACGGGACAGCCCTTCTCTGGAAACACCATATATTTT,CATTGQPFSGNTIYF
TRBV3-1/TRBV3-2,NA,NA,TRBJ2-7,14,TGTGCCAGCAGCCTGGTGGGCTCGAACTACGAGCAGTACTTC,CASSLVGSNYEQYF
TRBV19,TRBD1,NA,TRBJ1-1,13,TGTGCCAGTAGTATGTGGACAGGGCCTGAAGCTTTCTTT,CASSMWTGPEAFF
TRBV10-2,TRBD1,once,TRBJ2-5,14,TGCGCCAGCAGTGAATTTACAGGGGACGAGACCCAGTACTTC,CASSEFTGDETQYF
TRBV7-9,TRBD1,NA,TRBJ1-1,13,TGTGCCAGCAGCTTTGGGACAGGGGTTGAAGCTTTCTTT,CASSFGTGVEAFF
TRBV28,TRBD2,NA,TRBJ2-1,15,TGTGCCAGCAGTTTTAGCGGGAGGGTCCAGGATGAGCAGTTCTTC,CASSFSGRVQDEQFF
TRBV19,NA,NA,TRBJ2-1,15,TGTGCCAGTAGTATTGACAGTGGTTCCTACAATGAGCAGTTCTTC,CASSIDSGSYNEQFF
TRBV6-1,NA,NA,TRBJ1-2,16,TGTGCCAGCAGTGAGGCTATGACAGCTTGGGGTCCTGGCTACACCTTC,CASSEAMTAWGPGYTF
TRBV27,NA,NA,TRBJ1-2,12,TGTGCCAGCAGTCTCAGCGGGTTTGGCTACACCTTC,CASSLSGFGYTF
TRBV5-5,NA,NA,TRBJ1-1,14,TGTGCCAGCAGCTTGGACAGGGTGAACACTGAAGCTTTCTTT,CASSLDRVNTEAFF
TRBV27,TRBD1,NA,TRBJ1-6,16,TGTGCCAGCAGTTTAAGGGGACAGGGGAGAGGATCACCCCTCCACTTT,CASSLRGQGRGSPLHF
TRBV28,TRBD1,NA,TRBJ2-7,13,TGTGCCAGCAGTCCCGGGACAGGGAAAGAGCAGTACTTC,CASSPGTGKEQYF
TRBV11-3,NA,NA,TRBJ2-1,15,TGTGCCAGCAGCTTAGTAGGACAGACGAACAATGAGCAGTTCTTC,CASSLVGQTNNEQFF
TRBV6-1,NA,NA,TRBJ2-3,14,TGTGCCAGCAGTGATTACAGGGTTCGAGATACGCAGTATTTT,CASSDYRVRDTQYF
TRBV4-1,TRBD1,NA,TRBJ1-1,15,TGCGCCAGCAGCCAAAAGACAGGGGGGACTACTGAAGCTTTCTTT,CASSQKTGGTTEAFF
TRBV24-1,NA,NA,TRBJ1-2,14,TGTGCCACCAGTGATTTATCAGGGTTCTATGGCTACACCTTC,CATSDLSGFYGYTF
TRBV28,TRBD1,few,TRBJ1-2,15,TGTGCCAGCAGCTCCGGGACAGGGCTCCTCCCTGGCTACACCTTC,CASSSGTGLLPGYTF
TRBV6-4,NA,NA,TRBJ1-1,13,TGTGCCAGCAGTGACGGGGAGGGGGCTGAAGCTTTCTTT,CASSDGEGAEAFF
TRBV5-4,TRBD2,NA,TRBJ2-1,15,TGTGCCAGCAGCTTGGGACTAGCGGGGGGGCTTGAGCAGTTCTTC,CASSLGLAGGLEQFF
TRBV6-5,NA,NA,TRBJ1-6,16,TGTGCCAGCAGTTACTCGGCCCGCTCCTATAATTCACCCCTCCACTTT,CASSYSARSYNSPLHF
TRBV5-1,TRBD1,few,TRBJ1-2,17,TGCGCCAGCAGCTTGGCCGTAACCGGGACAGGGGGCGAAGGCTACACCTTC,CASSLAVTGTGGEGYTF
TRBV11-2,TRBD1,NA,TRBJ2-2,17,TGTGCCAGCAGCTTAGGACCAGGGGGCCTGAGCACCGGGGAGCTGTTTTTT,CASSLGPGGLSTGELFF
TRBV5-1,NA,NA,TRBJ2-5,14,TGCGCCAGCAGCTTGGTAGGGGATCAGGAGACCCAGTACTTC,CASSLVGDQETQYF
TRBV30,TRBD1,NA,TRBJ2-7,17,TGTGCCTGGAGTGTACCCTCCAGGGGGCCGAGGGAGGACGAGCAGTACTTC,CAWSVPSRGPREDEQYF
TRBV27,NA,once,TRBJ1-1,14,TGTGCCAGCAGTTTCCAGGGACAGAACACTGAAGCTTTCTTT,CASSFQGQNTEAFF
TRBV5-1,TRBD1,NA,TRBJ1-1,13,TGCGCCAGCAGCCGGACAGGGGTCACTGAAGCTTTCTTT,CASSRTGVTEAFF
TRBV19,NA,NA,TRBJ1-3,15,TGTGCCAGTAGTCGACAGGTTATTTCTGGAAACACCATATATTTT,CASSRQVISGNTIYF
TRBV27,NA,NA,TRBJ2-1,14,TGTGCCAGCAGTTTTATGAGCTCCTACAATGAGCAGTTCTTC,CASSFMSSYNEQFF
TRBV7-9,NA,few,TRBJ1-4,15,TGTGCCAGCAGCAAAGATACTGCAACTAATGAAAAACTGTTTTTT,CASSKDTATNEKLFF
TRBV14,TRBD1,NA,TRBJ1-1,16,TGTGCCAGCAGCCAAGGGGGGACAGGGGGTAGCTCTGAAGCTTTCTTT,CASSQGGTGGSSEAFF
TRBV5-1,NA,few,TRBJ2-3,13,TGCGCCAGCAAGGATCTAGTCTCGTATACGCAGTATTTT,CASKDLVSYTQYF
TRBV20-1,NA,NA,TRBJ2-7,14,TGCAGTGCTAGTAAGCGGTCAGGTATGGACGAGCAGTACTTC,CSASKRSGMDEQYF